This T cell receptor (beta chain) was found in a study of OX40 agonist ivuxolimab in advanced cancers. At the level of the study: Head and neck, renal cell, melanoma or hepatocellular carcinoma were the cancers that dose-escalation patients had.

This CDR3 region has 15 residues. Germline V gene lookup returns CDR1 SGHNT and CDR2 YYREEE (reference sequence). Trimming left V 6 bases short and J 1 base short, with 16 bases between. The study's findings and limits: Some nonresponders also had low normalized T-cell clonal expansion.

Produced via immunoSEQ multiplex PCR; TCRdb's table is partial and in-frame only. The table shows over 25,000 clones, with around 80% occurring only once. As concerns this clone: What it binds is not known.

The clonotype comes from an adult with an advanced solid tumor such as melanoma, head and neck, liver or kidney cancer. The J gene is TRBJ1-1, the V gene TRBV5-4; the D gene is possibly TRBD1 (5 bases). Sequencing was performed on CD4+ or CD8+ T cells sorted from blood, taken in a trial of the OX40 agonist ivuxolimab. Here the CDR3 reads CASTDPRGGNTEAFF. CDR3 bases: TGTGCCAGCACAGACCCAAGGGGCGGGAACACTGAAGCTTTCTTT.